The present TCR beta chain was sequenced within a study of T cell responses to AZD1222 COVID-19 vaccine. Study as a whole: The analysis combined second doses at about 4 or about 12 weeks. Study results and caveats: Among those given AZD1222, only five or six were seropositive at baseline. Clonal diversity may have been underestimated in mostly white British donors.

Libraries were prepared by immunoSEQ multiplex PCR; TCRdb keeps only in-frame clonotypes and omits some of them. The top ten clones hold about 9.7% of a sample with around 100,000 clones, around 82% of them seen once. A remark on this clone: Its target is unknown.

The length of the CDR3 is 14 residues. Germline assignment: CDR1 SGHTA and CDR2 FQGNSA. Trimming removed 8 bases at V and 6 bases at J, with 19 bases between. The chain recombines TRBV7-2 with TRBJ1-2, with D perhaps matching TRBD1 (5 bases). The receptor's source is an adult in good health. Specimen: peripheral blood, collected on day 0 of AZD1222 vaccination. This CDR3 is CASLEGGVGHGYTF. CDR3 DNA: TGTGCCAGCCTAGAGGGAGGGGTCGGGCATGGCTACACCTTC.